The rows below give T cell receptor beta chains drawn from one sample of a study of regulatory T cells in long-lasting Graves disease. TCRdb processed the multiplex PCR reads anew with MiXCR; each CDR3 protein has one entry. This table has 350,000 to 550,000 distinct CDR3 sequences, 14% appearing once. This same sample was also taken into another study, of T cells in Graves' hyperthyroidism and ophthalmopathy.

The source was peripheral blood mononuclear cells (PBMCs), collected at new diagnosis, from a patient treated with antithyroid drugs. Receptors were obtained from a woman aged 45-59 years with Graves disease. Each CDR3 is given with its conserved first and last residue. D genes are given only for firm matches. Clone size is shown for a subset of rows, as once, few, many or a class of expanded clone.

>.|many|TRBJ2-7|TRBV12-3/TRBV12-4
TGTGCCAGCAGCTCGGCTAGCGCGGGTCACTACGAGCAGTACTTC
CASSSASAGHYEQYF
>TRBD2|many|TRBJ2-1|TRBV6-5
TGTGCCAGCAGTTCCGGAGGACTAGAGACCTACAATGAGCAGTTCTTC
CASSSGGLETYNEQFF
>TRBD2|.|TRBJ2-7|TRBV30
TGTGCCTGGAGGGGGGACAGATTCGCGCTAGCGGGGGACTACTACGAGCAGTACTTC
CAWRGDRFALAGDYYEQYF
>.|many|TRBJ2-2|TRBV12-3/TRBV12-4
TGTGCCAGCAGTATCTACAGGGTGGGCACCGGGGAGCTGTTTTTT
CASSIYRVGTGELFF
>.|many|TRBJ1-1|TRBV29-1
TGCAGCGTTGGGGACACTGAAGCTTTCTTT
CSVGDTEAFF
>TRBD2|.|TRBJ2-3|TRBV29-1
TGCAGCGTTGAAGCCCAGGGACTAGCATCCACAGATACGCAGTATTTT
CSVEAQGLASTDTQYF
>.|few|TRBJ2-2|TRBV2
TGTGCCAGCAACTTGGAGAACACCGGGGGGCTGTTTTTT
CASNLENTGGLFF
>TRBD1|few|TRBJ1-2|TRBV7-2
TGTGCCAGCAGCACGGACAGGGAATCTAACTATGGCTACACCTTC
CASSTDRESNYGYTF
>.|many|TRBJ1-1|TRBV28
TGTGCCAGCAGCTTAGGGGGGGGGGGCGGAAACACTGAAGCTTTCTTT
CASSLGGGGGNTEAFF
>TRBD1|.|TRBJ2-3|TRBV6-2/TRBV6-3
TGTGCCAGCAGCCTACTTAGCCGGGACAGCCTCACAGATACGCAGTATTTT
CASSLLSRDSLTDTQYF
>TRBD2|few|TRBJ2-1|TRBV7-6
TGTGCCAGCAGCCCCAGCGGGAGAAGATCCTACAATGAGCAGTTCTTC
CASSPSGRRSYNEQFF
>.|.|TRBJ2-1|TRBV18
TGTGCCAGCTCGCTCCAGGACAACAATGAGCAGTTCTTC
CASSLQDNNEQFF
>.|.|TRBJ2-1|TRBV3-1
TGTGCCAGCAGCCAAGATACGAGATACAATGAGCAGTTCTTC
CASSQDTRYNEQFF
>TRBD2|many|TRBJ2-2|TRBV10-3
TGTGCCGCCCGCACCCCCTGGCTAGCGGGAGGGATTAACACCGGGGAGCTGTTTTTT
CAARTPWLAGGINTGELFF
>.|.|TRBJ2-7|TRBV3-1
TGTGCCAGCAGCCAACTGGCGCACTCCTACGAGCAGTACTTC
CASSQLAHSYEQYF
>.|few|TRBJ2-3|TRBV20-1
TGCAGTGCTAGACGCGACCCAGGTGCAGATACGCAGTATTTT
CSARRDPGADTQYF
>TRBD2|many|TRBJ2-7|TRBV12-3/TRBV12-4
TGTGCCAGCAGCCTAGCGGGAGAGGGCTACGAGCAGTACTTC
CASSLAGEGYEQYF
>.|few|TRBJ1-6|TRBV5-1
TGCGCCAGCAGCTTCCAGGGAGCTTATAATTCACCCCTCCACTTT
CASSFQGAYNSPLHF
>TRBD2|.|TRBJ2-5|TRBV7-3
TGTGCCAGCAGCTTTACTCTAGCGGAACAAGAGACCCAGTACTTC
CASSFTLAEQETQYF
>TRBD2|.|TRBJ2-7|TRBV6-2/TRBV6-3
TGTGCCAGCAGTTTGACTAGCCCGAACTCGCACGAGCAGTACTTC
CASSLTSPNSHEQYF
>TRBD2|many|TRBJ2-7|TRBV28
TGTGCCAGCAGTTCGCCGGGACTAGCGGGGGAGCACGAGCAGTACTTC
CASSSPGLAGEHEQYF
>TRBD2|many|TRBJ2-3|TRBV12-3/TRBV12-4
TGTGCCAGCAGTTTACGGGCGGGAGTCGTGGCAGATACGCAGTATTTT
CASSLRAGVVADTQYF
>.|many|TRBJ2-2|TRBV12-3/TRBV12-4
TGTGCCAGCAGTTTGTACGGGTTCGGCAGGGGAGGGTCCGGGGAGCTGTTTTTT
CASSLYGFGRGGSGELFF
>TRBD1|many|TRBJ2-5|TRBV5-1
TGCGCCAGCAGCTTGGCGGGACAGGGGGAGACCCAGTACTTC
CASSLAGQGETQYF
>.|many|TRBJ2-7|TRBV11-2
TGTGCCAGCAGCTCTTCGGCGCGTGCCTACGAGCAGTACTTC
CASSSSARAYEQYF
>TRBD1|many|TRBJ2-7|TRBV5-1
TGCGCCAGCAGCGGTGGGACAGGGGGTCTGTACGAGCAGTACTTC
CASSGGTGGLYEQYF
>TRBD1|many|TRBJ1-2|TRBV3-1
TGTGCCAGCAGCCAATTCGGGACAGGGTCCGGCTACACCTTC
CASSQFGTGSGYTF
>TRBD1|many|TRBJ2-5|TRBV7-3
TGTGCCAGCAGCTTAAGAAGTGAGGGGACAGCCCAAGAGACCCAGTACTTC
CASSLRSEGTAQETQYF